This T cell receptor (beta chain) is from a study of PD-1 blockade in classical Hodgkin lymphoma. General observations from the study: CD4+ but not CD8+ TCR diversity rose significantly by C4D1. Patients who initiated nivolumab within 1 year of ASCT were excluded. Newly diagnosed patients and complete responders had comparable diversity at baseline.

A word on this clone: Its specificity is not known.

The time point was: cycle 4 day 1 (C4D1), after more than 5 weeks of nivolumab. Every patient had relapsed following autologous stem cell transplantation, and cohorts differed in brentuximab vedotin exposure. Best overall response was complete response, partial response or progressive disease in these relapsed/refractory classical Hodgkin lymphoma patients. The repertoire was sequenced with immunoSEQ multiplex PCR; TCRdb's copy has only in-frame clones and lacks some. The sample lists 85,000 to 90,000 clones, around nine tenths occurring once. This CDR3 region has 11 residues. V dropped 4 bases and J dropped 11 bases, with 11 bases sitting between them. Germline V gene lookup returns CDR1 LNHNV and CDR2 YYDKDF (reference sequence).

The sequencing used peripheral blood mononuclear cells (PBMCs), collected before the fourth cycle of nivolumab. The chain carries TRBV15 and TRBJ1-1; unclear D gene. The clonotype was recovered from a human donor with classical Hodgkin lymphoma. The CDR3 DNA sequence: TGTGCCACCAGCACGCGACTGGAGGCTTTCTTT. Amino acids: CATSTRLEAFF. Full variable domain (rest looked up from reference TRBV15 and TRBJ1-1): DAMVIQNPRYQVTQFGKPVTLSCSQTLNHNVMYWYQQKSSQAPKLLFHYYDKDFNNEADTPDNFQSRRPNTSFCFLDIRSPGLGDTAMYLCATSTRLEAFFGQGTRLTVV.